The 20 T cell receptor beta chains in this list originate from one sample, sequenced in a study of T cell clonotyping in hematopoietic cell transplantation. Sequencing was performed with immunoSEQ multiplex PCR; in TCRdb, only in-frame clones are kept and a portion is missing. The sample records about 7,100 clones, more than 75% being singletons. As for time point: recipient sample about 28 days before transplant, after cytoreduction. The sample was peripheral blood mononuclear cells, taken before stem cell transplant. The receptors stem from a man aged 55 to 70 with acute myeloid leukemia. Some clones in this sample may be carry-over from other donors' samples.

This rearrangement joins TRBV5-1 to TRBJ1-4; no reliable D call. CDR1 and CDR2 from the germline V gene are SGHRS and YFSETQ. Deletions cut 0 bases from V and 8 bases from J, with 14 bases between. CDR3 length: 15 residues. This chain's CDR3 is CASSLAYGPKEKLFF. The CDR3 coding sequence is TGCGCCAGCAGCTTGGCCTATGGTCCAAAAGAAAAACTGTTTTTT. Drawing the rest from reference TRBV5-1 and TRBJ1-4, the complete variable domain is KAGVTQTPRYLIKTRGQQVTLSCSPISGHRSVSWYQQTPGQGLQFLFEYFSETQRNKGNFPGRFSGRQFSNSRSEMNVSTLELGDSALYLCASSLAYGPKEKLFFGSGTQLSVL.

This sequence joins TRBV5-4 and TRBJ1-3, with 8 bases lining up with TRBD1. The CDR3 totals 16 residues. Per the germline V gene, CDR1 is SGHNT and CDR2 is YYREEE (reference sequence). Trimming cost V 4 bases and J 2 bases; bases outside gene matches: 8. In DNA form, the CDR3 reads TGTGCCAGCAGCATCGACAGGGGCCAGACTGGAAACACCATATATTTT. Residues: CASSIDRGQTGNTIYF. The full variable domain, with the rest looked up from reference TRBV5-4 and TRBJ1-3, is ETGVTQSPTHLIKTRGQQVTLRCSSQSGHNTVSWYQQALGQGPQFIFQYYREEENGRGNFPPRFSGLQFPNYSSELNVNALELDDSALYLCASSIDRGQTGNTIYFGEGSWLTVV.

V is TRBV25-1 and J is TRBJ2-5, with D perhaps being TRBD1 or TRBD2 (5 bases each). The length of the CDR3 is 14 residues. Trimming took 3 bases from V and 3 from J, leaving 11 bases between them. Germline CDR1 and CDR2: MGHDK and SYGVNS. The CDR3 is CASSEGPVKETQYF. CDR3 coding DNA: TGTGCCAGCAGTGAGGGACCGGTAAAAGAGACCCAGTACTTC.

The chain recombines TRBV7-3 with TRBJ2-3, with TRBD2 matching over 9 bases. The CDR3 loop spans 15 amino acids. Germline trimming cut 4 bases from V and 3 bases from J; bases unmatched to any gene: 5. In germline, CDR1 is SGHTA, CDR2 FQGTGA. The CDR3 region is CASSSGLAATDTQYF. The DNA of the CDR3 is TGTGCCAGCAGCTCGGGACTAGCAGCTACAGATACGCAGTATTTT.

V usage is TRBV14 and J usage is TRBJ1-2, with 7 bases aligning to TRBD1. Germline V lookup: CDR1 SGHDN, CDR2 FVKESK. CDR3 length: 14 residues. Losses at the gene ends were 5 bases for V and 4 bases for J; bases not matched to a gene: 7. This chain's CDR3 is CASSFGQARYGYTF. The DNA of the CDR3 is TGTGCCAGCAGCTTTGGACAGGCCCGCTATGGCTACACCTTC.

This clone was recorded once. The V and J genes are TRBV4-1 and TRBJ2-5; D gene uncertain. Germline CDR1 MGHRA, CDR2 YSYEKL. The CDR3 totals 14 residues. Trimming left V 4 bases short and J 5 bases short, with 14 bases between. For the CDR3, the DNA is TGCGCCAGCAGCCCAATGCGATCACTGGAGACCCAGTACTTC. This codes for CASSPMRSLETQYF.

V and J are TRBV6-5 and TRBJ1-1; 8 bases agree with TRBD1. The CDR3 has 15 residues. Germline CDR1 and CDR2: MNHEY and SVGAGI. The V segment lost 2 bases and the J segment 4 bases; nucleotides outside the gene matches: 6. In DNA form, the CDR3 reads TGTGCCAGCAGTTACGGGGACAGGCTTGCCACTGAAGCTTTCTTT. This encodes CASSYGDRLATEAFF.

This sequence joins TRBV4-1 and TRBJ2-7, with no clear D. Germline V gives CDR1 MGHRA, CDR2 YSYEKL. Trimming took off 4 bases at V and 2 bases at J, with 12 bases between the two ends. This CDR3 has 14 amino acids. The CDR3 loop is CASSPITTPYEQYF. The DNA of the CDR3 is TGCGCCAGCAGCCCAATTACTACCCCCTACGAGCAGTACTTC.

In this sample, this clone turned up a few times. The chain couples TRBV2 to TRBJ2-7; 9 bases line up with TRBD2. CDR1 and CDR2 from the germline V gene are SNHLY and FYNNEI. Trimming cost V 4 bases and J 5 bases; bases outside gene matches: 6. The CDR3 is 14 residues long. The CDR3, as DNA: TGTGCCAGCAGTGGGCGGGAGGGCCTAAACGAGCAGTACTTC. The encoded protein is CASSGREGLNEQYF.

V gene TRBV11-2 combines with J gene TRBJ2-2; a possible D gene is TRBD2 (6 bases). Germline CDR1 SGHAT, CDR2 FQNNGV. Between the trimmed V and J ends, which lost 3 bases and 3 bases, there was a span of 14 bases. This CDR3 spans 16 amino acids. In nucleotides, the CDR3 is TGTGCCAGCAGCTTGGGAGGTGACAGCTACACCGGGGAGCTGTTTTTT. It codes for CASSLGGDSYTGELFF.

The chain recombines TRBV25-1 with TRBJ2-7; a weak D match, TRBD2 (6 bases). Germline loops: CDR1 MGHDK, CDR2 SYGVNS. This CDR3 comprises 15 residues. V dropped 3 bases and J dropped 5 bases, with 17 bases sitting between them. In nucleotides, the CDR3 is TGTGCCAGCAGTGACGGGACTCACTTTGGGGACGAGCAGTACTTC. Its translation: CASSDGTHFGDEQYF.

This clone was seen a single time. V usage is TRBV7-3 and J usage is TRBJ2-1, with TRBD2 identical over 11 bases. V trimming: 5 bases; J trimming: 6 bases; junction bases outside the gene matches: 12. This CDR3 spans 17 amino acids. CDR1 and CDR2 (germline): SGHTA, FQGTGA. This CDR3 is CASSPRRLAGGPNEQFF. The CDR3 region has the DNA TGTGCCAGCAGCCCACGCAGGCTAGCGGGAGGACCCAATGAGCAGTTCTTC.

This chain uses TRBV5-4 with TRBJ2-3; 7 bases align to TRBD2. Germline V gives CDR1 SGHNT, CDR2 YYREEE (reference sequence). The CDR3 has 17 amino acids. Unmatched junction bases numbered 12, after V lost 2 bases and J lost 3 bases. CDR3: CASSLGLDGVRTDTQYF. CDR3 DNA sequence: TGTGCCAGCAGCTTAGGACTAGACGGGGTGAGGACAGATACGCAGTATTTT.

The CDR3 is CATSLGQEKSYGYTF. CDR3 coding DNA: TGTGCCACCAGTCTAGGGCAGGAGAAATCTTATGGCTACACCTTC. The chain combines TRBV15 with TRBJ1-2; D gene ambiguous. The V end was cut by 6 bases, the J end by 5 bases, with 19 bases between. The CDR3 has 15 residues. The germline V gene encodes CDR1 LNHNV and CDR2 YYDKDF (reference sequence).

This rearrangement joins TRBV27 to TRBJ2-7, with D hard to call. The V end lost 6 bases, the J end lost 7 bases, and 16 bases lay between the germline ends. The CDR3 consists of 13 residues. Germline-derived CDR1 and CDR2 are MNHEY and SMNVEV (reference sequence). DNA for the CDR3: TGTGCCAGCAGCATCCAGCCTCGGTGGGAGCAGTACTTC. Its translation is CASSIQPRWEQYF.

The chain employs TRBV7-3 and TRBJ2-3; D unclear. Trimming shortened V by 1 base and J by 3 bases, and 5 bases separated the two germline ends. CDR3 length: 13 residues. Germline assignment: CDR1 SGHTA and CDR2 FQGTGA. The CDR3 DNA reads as TGTGCCAGCAGCTTAAAGGGTACAGATACGCAGTATTTT. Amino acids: CASSLKGTDTQYF. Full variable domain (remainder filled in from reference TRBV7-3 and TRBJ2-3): GAGVSQTPSNKVTEKGKYVELRCDPISGHTALYWYRQSLGQGPEFLIYFQGTGAADDSGLPNDRFFAVRPEGSVSTLKIQRTERGDSAVYLCASSLKGTDTQYFGPGTRLTVL.

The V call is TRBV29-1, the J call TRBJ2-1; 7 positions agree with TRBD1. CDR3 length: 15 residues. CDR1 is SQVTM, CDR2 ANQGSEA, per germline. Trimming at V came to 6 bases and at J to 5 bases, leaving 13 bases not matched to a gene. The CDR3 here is CSVTERQGPNNEQFF. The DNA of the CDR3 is TGCAGCGTCACCGAAAGACAGGGCCCGAACAATGAGCAGTTCTTC.

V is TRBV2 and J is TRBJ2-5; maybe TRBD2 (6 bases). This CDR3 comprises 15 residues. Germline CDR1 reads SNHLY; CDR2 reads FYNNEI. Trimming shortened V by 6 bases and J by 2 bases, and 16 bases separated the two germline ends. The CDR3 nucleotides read TGTGCCAGCAGCCCTGGCGGGGCCGTACAAGAGACCCAGTACTTC. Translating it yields CASSPGGAVQETQYF.

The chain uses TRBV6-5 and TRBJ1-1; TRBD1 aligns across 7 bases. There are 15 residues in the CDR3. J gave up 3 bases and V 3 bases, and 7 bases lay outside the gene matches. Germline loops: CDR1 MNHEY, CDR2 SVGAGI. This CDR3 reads CASSYESRGYTEAFF. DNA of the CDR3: TGTGCCAGCAGTTATGAATCCAGGGGGTACACTGAAGCTTTCTTT.

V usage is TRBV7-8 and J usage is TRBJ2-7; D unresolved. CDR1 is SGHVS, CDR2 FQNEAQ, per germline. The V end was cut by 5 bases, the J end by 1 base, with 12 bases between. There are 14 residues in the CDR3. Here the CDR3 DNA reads TGTGCCAGCAGCCCGTTCGACACTTCCTACGAGCAGTACTTC. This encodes CASSPFDTSYEQYF. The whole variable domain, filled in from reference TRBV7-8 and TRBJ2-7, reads GAGVSQSPRYKVAKRGQDVALRCDPISGHVSLFWYQQALGQGPEFLTYFQNEAQLDKSGLPSDRFFAERPEGSVSTLKIQRTQQEDSAVYLCASSPFDTSYEQYFGPGTRLTVT.